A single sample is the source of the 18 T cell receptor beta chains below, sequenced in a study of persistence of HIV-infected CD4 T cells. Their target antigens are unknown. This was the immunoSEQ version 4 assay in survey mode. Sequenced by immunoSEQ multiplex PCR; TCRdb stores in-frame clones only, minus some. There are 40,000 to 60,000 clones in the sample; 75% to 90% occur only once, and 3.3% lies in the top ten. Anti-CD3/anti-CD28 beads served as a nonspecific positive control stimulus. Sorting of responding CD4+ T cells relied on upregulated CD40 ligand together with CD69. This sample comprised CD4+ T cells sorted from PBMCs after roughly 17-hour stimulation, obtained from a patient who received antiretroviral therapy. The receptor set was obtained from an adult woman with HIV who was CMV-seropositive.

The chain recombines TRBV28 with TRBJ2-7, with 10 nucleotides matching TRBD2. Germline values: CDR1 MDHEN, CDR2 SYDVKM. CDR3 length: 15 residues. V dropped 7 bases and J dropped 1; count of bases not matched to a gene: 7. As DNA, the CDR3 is TGTGCCAGCACCGTACCTAGCGGGAGTTCCTACGAGCAGTACTTC. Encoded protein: CASTVPSGSSYEQYF.

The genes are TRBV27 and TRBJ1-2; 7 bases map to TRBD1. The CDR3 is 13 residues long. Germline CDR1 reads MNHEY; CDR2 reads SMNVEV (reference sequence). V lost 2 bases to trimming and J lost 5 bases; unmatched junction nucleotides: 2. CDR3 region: CASSLNRGYGYTF. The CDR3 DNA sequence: TGTGCCAGCAGTTTAAACAGGGGTTATGGCTACACCTTC.

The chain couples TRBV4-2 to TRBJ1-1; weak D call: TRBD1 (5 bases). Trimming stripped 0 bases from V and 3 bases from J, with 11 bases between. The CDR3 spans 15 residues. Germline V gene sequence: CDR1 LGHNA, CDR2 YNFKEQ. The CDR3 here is CASSQDPWGYTEAFF. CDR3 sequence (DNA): TGTGCCAGCAGCCAAGATCCGTGGGGGTACACTGAAGCTTTCTTT.

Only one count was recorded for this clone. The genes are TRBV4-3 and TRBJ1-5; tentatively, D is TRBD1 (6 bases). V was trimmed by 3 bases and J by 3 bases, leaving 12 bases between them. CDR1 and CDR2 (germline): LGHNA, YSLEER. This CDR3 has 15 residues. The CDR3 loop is CASSHDQGINQPQHF. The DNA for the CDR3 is TGCGCCAGCAGCCATGACCAGGGGATCAATCAGCCCCAGCATTTT.

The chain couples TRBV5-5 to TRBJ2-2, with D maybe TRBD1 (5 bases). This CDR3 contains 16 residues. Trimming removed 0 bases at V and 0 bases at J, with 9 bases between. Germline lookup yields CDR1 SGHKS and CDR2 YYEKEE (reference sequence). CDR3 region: CASSLGVTANTGELFF. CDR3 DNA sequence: TGTGCCAGCAGCTTGGGGGTGACAGCGAACACCGGGGAGCTGTTTTTT.

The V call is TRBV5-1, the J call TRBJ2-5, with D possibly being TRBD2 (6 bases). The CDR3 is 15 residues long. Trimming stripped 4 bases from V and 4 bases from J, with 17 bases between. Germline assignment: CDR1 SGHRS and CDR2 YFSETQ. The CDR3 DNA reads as TGCGCCAGCAGCGCCGGCGGACTATTGGGAGAGACCCAGTACTTC. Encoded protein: CASSAGGLLGETQYF.

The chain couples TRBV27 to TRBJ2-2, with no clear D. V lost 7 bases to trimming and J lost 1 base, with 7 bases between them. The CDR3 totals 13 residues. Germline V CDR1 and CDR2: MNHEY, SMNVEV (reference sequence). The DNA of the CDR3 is TGTGCCAGCAAAAAGCAGAACACCGGGGAGCTGTTTTTT. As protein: CASKKQNTGELFF.

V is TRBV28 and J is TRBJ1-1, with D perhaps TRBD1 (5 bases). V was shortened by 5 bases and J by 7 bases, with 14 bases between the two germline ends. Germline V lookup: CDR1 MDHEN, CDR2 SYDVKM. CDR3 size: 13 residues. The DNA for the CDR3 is TGTGCCAGCAGTCCTACTTACAGGAATGAAGCTTTCTTT. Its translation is CASSPTYRNEAFF.

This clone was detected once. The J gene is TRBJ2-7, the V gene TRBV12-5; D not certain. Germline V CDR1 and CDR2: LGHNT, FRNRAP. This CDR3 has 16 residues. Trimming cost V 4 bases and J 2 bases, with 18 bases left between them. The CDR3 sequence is CASGSLNIDGTYEQYF. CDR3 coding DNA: TGTGCTAGTGGTTCCTTAAATATCGACGGAACCTACGAGCAGTACTTC.

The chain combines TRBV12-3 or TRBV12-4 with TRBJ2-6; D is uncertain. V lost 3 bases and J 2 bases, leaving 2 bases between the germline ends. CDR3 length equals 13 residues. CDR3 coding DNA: TGTGCCAGCAGTTTGGCTGGGGCCAACGTCCTGACTTTC. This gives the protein CASSLAGANVLTF.

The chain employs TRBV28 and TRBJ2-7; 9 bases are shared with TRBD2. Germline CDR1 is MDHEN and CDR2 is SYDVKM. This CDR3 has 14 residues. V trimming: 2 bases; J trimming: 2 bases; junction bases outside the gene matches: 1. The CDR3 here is CASSLAGGPYEQYF. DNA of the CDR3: TGTGCCAGCAGTTTAGCGGGAGGGCCCTACGAGCAGTACTTC.

The CDR3, as DNA: TGTGCCAGCAGCTTAGAATGGACAGCTGAAGCTTTCTTT. It specifies CASSLEWTAEAFF. The chain combines TRBV7-2 with TRBJ1-1; tentative D call: TRBD1 (6 bases). V shed 1 base and J shed 6 bases, with 9 bases lying between them. There are 13 residues in the CDR3. The germline V gene encodes CDR1 SGHTA and CDR2 FQGNSA.

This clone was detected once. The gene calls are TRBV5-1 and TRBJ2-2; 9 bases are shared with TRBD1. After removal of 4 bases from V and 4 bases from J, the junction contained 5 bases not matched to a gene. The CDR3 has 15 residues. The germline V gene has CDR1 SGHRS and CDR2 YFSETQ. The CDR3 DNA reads TGCGCCAGCAGCAGGGGACAGGGTGGCACCGGGGAGCTGTTTTTT. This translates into CASSRGQGGTGELFF.

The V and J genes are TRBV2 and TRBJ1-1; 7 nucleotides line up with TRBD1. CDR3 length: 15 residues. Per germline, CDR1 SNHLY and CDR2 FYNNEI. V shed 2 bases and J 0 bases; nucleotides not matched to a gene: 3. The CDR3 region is CASSEQGGLNTEAFF. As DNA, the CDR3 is TGTGCCAGCAGTGAACAGGGGGGGTTGAACACTGAAGCTTTCTTT. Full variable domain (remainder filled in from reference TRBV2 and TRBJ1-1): EPEVTQTPSHQVTQMGQEVILRCVPISNHLYFYWYRQILGQKVEFLVSFYNNEISEKSEIFDDQFSVERPDGSNFTLKIRSTKLEDSAMYFCASSEQGGLNTEAFFGQGTRLTVV.

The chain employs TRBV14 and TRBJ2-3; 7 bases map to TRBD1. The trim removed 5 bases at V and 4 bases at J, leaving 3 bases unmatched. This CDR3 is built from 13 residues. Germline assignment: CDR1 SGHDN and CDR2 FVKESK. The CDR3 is CASSIRGSDTQYF. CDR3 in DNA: TGTGCCAGCAGCATCAGGGGGTCAGATACGCAGTATTTT.

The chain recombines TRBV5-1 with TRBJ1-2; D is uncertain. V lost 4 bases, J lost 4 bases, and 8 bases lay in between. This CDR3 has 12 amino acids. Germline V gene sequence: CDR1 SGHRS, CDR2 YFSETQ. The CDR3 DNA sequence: TGCGCCAGCAGCCTAGGCAGCTATGGCTACACCTTC. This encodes CASSLGSYGYTF.

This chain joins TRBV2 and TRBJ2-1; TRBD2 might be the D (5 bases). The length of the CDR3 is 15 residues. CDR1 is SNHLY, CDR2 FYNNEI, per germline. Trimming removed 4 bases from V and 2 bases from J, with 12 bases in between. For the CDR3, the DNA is TGTGCCAGCAGTGTAACTCGAGGGACCTACAATGAGCAGTTCTTC. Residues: CASSVTRGTYNEQFF.

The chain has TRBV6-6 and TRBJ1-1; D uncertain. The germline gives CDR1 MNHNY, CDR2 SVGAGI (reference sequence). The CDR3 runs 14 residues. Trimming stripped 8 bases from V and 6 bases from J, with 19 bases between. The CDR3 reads CASLGRMEKAEAFF. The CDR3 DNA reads TGTGCCAGCTTAGGCAGAATGGAAAAGGCTGAAGCTTTCTTT.